Presented here are 20 T cell receptor beta chains from one specimen sequenced in a study of T cells in Graves' hyperthyroidism and ophthalmopathy. Regions amplified from RNA transcripts were the TCR beta CDR3 regions. TCR CDR3 regions were first amplified by RT-PCR with HTBI primers. TCRdb processed the multiplex PCR reads anew with MiXCR; each CDR3 protein has one entry. The repertoire has approximately 330,000 distinct CDR3 sequences, 18% of them found once; the top ten carry less than 65%. Input material: blood. Source of these receptors: a woman aged 50 to 65 with Graves' hyperthyroidism.

This clonotype occurred many times. The rearrangement uses TRBV3-1 and TRBJ1-5; D call uncertain. The length of the CDR3 is 13 residues. The V gene lost 1 base and the J gene lost 9 bases, with 10 bases spanning the gap. Germline CDR1 and CDR2: LGHDT and YNNKEL (reference sequence). The CDR3 region is CASSQGSEGPQHF. Here the CDR3 DNA reads TGTGCCAGCAGCCAAGGGTCGGAGGGGCCCCAGCATTTT.

This clonotype was detected many times. V usage is TRBV2 and J usage is TRBJ1-6; 7 nucleotides agree with TRBD1. V dropped 4 bases and J dropped 8; count of bases not matched to a gene: 11. The CDR3 runs 16 residues. CDR1 and CDR2 (germline): SNHLY, FYNNEI. The CDR3 DNA is TGTGCCAGCAGTGCCGGGACAGAGCGCAGTTATTCACCCCTCCACTTT. It codes for CASSAGTERSYSPLHF.

This rearrangement joins TRBV12-3 or TRBV12-4 to TRBJ2-5; perhaps TRBD2 as D (5 bases). The V and J ends lost 2 bases and 0 bases respectively, with 7 bases between them. The CDR3 covers 14 residues. The CDR3: CASSLRRNQETQYF. CDR3 nucleotides: TGTGCCAGCAGTTTAAGGAGGAACCAAGAGACCCAGTACTTC.

The genes are TRBV6-2 or TRBV6-3 and TRBJ2-2; 12 bases line up with TRBD2. The germline V gene encodes CDR1 MNHEY and CDR2 SVGEGT. The V gene end was trimmed by 8 bases and the J gene end by 1 base; junction bases not matched to a gene: 2. This CDR3 is 15 amino acids long. The CDR3, as DNA: TGTGCCAGCTGGACTAGCGGGATGAACACCGGGGAGCTGTTTTTT. Translated, it gives CASWTSGMNTGELFF.

The V call is TRBV5-1, the J call TRBJ1-2; perhaps TRBD1 as D (5 bases). CDR1 and CDR2 from the germline V gene are SGHRS and YFSETQ. V dropped 0 bases and J dropped 0 bases, with 15 bases sitting between them. This CDR3 is 17 amino acids long. The CDR3 protein is CASSLAGRFLANYGYTF. CDR3 in DNA: TGCGCCAGCAGCTTGGCGGGACGGTTTCTAGCTAACTATGGCTACACCTTC.

At least ten counts were recorded for this clonotype. CDR3: CASSLDPIGLGYTF. CDR3 DNA sequence: TGTGCCAGCAGCTTAGATCCTATAGGGCTTGGCTACACCTTC. This chain joins TRBV11-2 and TRBJ1-2; D unclear. Per the germline V gene, CDR1 is SGHAT and CDR2 is FQNNGV. The ends were cut back, 0 bases at V and 7 bases at J, with 12 bases in the middle. The CDR3 is made up of 14 amino acids.

The chain has TRBV10-3 and TRBJ2-2; 8 bases align to TRBD1. V trimming: 0 bases; J trimming: 7 bases; junction bases outside the gene matches: 4. CDR1 and CDR2 (germline): ENHRY, SYGVKD. The CDR3 sequence is 15 residues long. CDR3 region: CAISESTGAGGELFF. The CDR3 region has the DNA TGTGCCATCAGTGAGTCGACAGGGGCAGGCGGGGAGCTGTTTTTT.

This clonotype was detected a few times. The chain recombines TRBV10-3 with TRBJ2-3; 9 positions agree with TRBD2. After removal of 4 bases from V and 0 bases from J, the junction contained 5 bases not matched to a gene. Germline V gene sequence: CDR1 ENHRY, CDR2 SYGVKD. The CDR3 is 16 amino acids. DNA for the CDR3: TGTGCCATCAGTGGTTTTAGCGGGGGAAGCACAGATACGCAGTATTTT. It translates to CAISGFSGGSTDTQYF.

About this clonotype: An end of the junction does not agree with germline; a read error may underlie this. The chain couples TRBV30 to TRBJ2-1; D perhaps matches TRBD1 (6 bases). Looked up from germline, CDR1 is GTSNPN and CDR2 is SVGIG (reference sequence). CDR3 length: 15 residues. The CDR3 protein is CVWSANRDLYNEQFF. CDR3 sequence (DNA): TGTGTCTGGAGTGCTAACAGGGACCTCTACAATGAGCAGTTCTTC.

Only a few counts were recorded for this clonotype. The chain couples TRBV20-1 to TRBJ2-5; TRBD1 aligns across 8 bases. Germline assignment: CDR1 DFQATT and CDR2 SNEGSKA (reference sequence). The CDR3 runs 13 residues. The trim removed 5 bases at V and 4 bases at J, leaving 6 bases unmatched. The CDR3 region is CSAQGAGGETQYF. For the CDR3, the DNA is TGCAGTGCTCAGGGGGCAGGGGGAGAGACCCAGTACTTC.

This clonotype has a count of ten or more. J is TRBJ1-5 and V is TRBV2; the D is unclear. This CDR3 is built from 13 residues. CDR1 and CDR2 from the germline V gene are SNHLY and FYNNEI. V lost 10 bases to trimming and J lost 0 bases, with 10 bases between them. The CDR3 bases are TGTGCCACCACCGCTTTTAGCAATCAGCCCCAGCATTTT. This codes for CATTAFSNQPQHF.

This clonotype was detected only a few times. This chain connects TRBV7-9 to TRBJ2-7; tentatively, D is TRBD2 (6 bases). Germline V CDR1 and CDR2: SEHNR, FQNEAQ (reference sequence). V shed 6 bases and J shed 5 bases, with 14 bases lying between them. This CDR3 has 13 amino acids. The CDR3 bases are TGTGCCAGCAGGCAGACTAGTTCCGACGAGCAGTACTTC. This gives the protein CASRQTSSDEQYF.

This clonotype was observed many times. J is TRBJ2-7 and V is TRBV5-5; D ambiguous. Deletions cut 1 base from V and 4 bases from J, with 12 bases between. Germline CDR1 is SGHKS and CDR2 is YYEKEE (reference sequence). The CDR3 extends over 14 amino acids. The DNA of the CDR3 is TGTGCCAGCAGCTTGACTGGGGTATCTTACGAGCAGTACTTC. Translation gives CASSLTGVSYEQYF.

This clonotype occurred a few times. The chain recombines TRBV18 with TRBJ2-2; D gene unclear. This CDR3 is built from 15 residues. Trimming left V 5 bases short and J 2 bases short, with 12 bases between. Germline values: CDR1 KGHSH, CDR2 LQKENI. This chain's CDR3 is CASSMGQLNTGELFF. The CDR3 DNA reads TGTGCCAGCTCAATGGGCCAGCTTAACACCGGGGAGCTGTTTTTT. The variable domain in full, completed from reference TRBV18 and TRBJ2-2, reads NAGVMQNPRHLVRRRGQEARLRCSPMKGHSHVYWYRQLPEEGLKFMVYLQKENIIDESGMPKERFSAEFPKEGPSILRIQQVVRGDSAAYFCASSMGQLNTGELFFGEGSRLTVL.

This clonotype has at least ten counts. The V gene is TRBV5-1, the J gene TRBJ1-5, with TRBD1 as a possible D gene (5 bases). Trimming shortened V by 0 bases and J by 1 base, and 14 bases separated the two germline ends. The germline CDR1 and CDR2 sequences are SGHRS and YFSETQ. The CDR3 length is 17 residues. CDR3 sequence: CASSLGLGGLSNQPQHF. The CDR3, as DNA: TGCGCCAGCAGCTTGGGTTTGGGGGGTTTAAGCAATCAGCCCCAGCATTTT.

In this sample, this clonotype turned up a few times. This CDR3 reads CASSLSTGQGSPLHF. As DNA, the CDR3 is TGTGCCAGCAGCTTGTCTACAGGACAGGGTTCACCCCTCCACTTT. The V call is TRBV5-8, the J call TRBJ1-6; TRBD1 matches 8 bases. The V and J ends lost 1 base and 9 bases, in that order; junction bases with no gene match: 6. The CDR3 is 15 residues long. In germline, CDR1 is SGHTS, CDR2 YDEGEE.

Only a few counts were recorded for this clonotype. The gene calls are TRBV5-1 and TRBJ2-5; 13 bases match TRBD2. The CDR3 has 19 residues. Germline values: CDR1 SGHRS, CDR2 YFSETQ. Germline trimming cut 0 bases from V and 0 bases from J; bases unmatched to any gene: 8. Here the CDR3 reads CASSLGRPGLAGYQETQYF. DNA of the CDR3: TGCGCCAGCAGCTTGGGAAGGCCGGGACTAGCGGGGTACCAAGAGACCCAGTACTTC. The entire variable domain, with the rest obtained from reference TRBV5-1 and TRBJ2-5, is as follows: KAGVTQTPRYLIKTRGQQVTLSCSPISGHRSVSWYQQTPGQGLQFLFEYFSETQRNKGNFPGRFSGRQFSNSRSEMNVSTLELGDSALYLCASSLGRPGLAGYQETQYFGPGTRLLVL.

This sequence joins TRBV13 and TRBJ2-3; TRBD2 matches 10 bases. The CDR3 is 21 residues long. J was trimmed by 2 bases and V by 5 bases; bases with no gene match: 22. CDR1 is PRHDT and CDR2 is FYEKMQ in the germline V gene (reference sequence). This chain's CDR3 is CASSPPPDDIAGGFHTDTQYF. CDR3 DNA: TGTGCCAGCAGCCCCCCCCCCGATGATATAGCGGGAGGCTTCCACACAGATACGCAGTATTTT.

This clonotype was counted at least ten times. The chain combines TRBV2 with TRBJ2-5; 8 bases map to TRBD1. The germline gives CDR1 SNHLY, CDR2 FYNNEI. The length of the CDR3 is 15 residues. Germline trimming cut 4 bases from V and 5 bases from J; bases unmatched to any gene: 9. The CDR3 sequence is CASSVGTGPWETQYF. CDR3 bases: TGTGCCAGCAGTGTTGGGACAGGCCCGTGGGAGACCCAGTACTTC.

This clonotype was detected ten times or more. J is TRBJ2-1 and V is TRBV5-1; 13 nucleotides line up with TRBD2. This CDR3 is built from 17 residues. Trimming took 3 bases from V and 1 from J; bases not matched to a gene: 4. CDR1 is SGHRS and CDR2 is YFSETQ in the germline V gene. CDR3 sequence: CASSSRLAGGSYNEQFF. In nucleotides, the CDR3 is TGCGCCAGCAGCTCCCGACTAGCGGGAGGTTCCTACAATGAGCAGTTCTTC. Full variable domain (outside the CDR3, taken from reference TRBV5-1 and TRBJ2-1): KAGVTQTPRYLIKTRGQQVTLSCSPISGHRSVSWYQQTPGQGLQFLFEYFSETQRNKGNFPGRFSGRQFSNSRSEMNVSTLELGDSALYLCASSSRLAGGSYNEQFFGPGTRLTVL.